The sequence of this T cell receptor beta chain was determined in a study of blood T cell repertoires in COVID-19. Study background: The United States, Italy and Spain provided the acute and convalescent COVID-19 samples. T cells, B-cell-depleted T cells, or PBMCs supplied cDNA or gDNA.

V dropped 8 bases and J dropped 4; count of bases not matched to a gene: 7. Germline V gene lookup returns CDR1 MDHEN and CDR2 SYDVKM. The CDR3 covers 16 residues. It was during active infection that Seattle patients were enrolled and then longitudinally followed. Methods used by the authors: Amplifying reference gene primers gave estimates of nucleated cell counts. Some clones are missing from TCRdb's copy, which holds only in-frame ones; the method was immunoSEQ multiplex PCR. V, J and clone size were drawn from that table, and D and trimming were deduced from the DNA. Among a few hundred thousand clones, 80% to 90% were seen once, and the ten largest hold 10%.

The chain recombines TRBV28 with TRBJ2-1; 14 bases are a match to TRBD2. The origin of this receptor is a woman aged 70-85 years with COVID-19, enrolled during active disease. Sequencing input: peripheral blood. CDR3 in amino acids: CASGLAGGKGYNEQFF. The CDR3 nucleotides read TGTGCCAGCGGACTAGCGGGAGGTAAGGGGTACAATGAGCAGTTCTTC.